This entry lists 30 T cell receptor beta chains sequenced from one sample in a study of regulatory T cells in long-lasting Graves disease. iRepertoire HTBI primers and Arm-PCR of CDR3 regions built TCR beta libraries. TCRdb re-called the multiplex PCR reads through MiXCR, storing one row per CDR3 protein. The table lists 400,000 to 500,000 distinct CDR3 sequences, 14% to 15% of them singletons. The time point: newly diagnosed GD, antithyroid drugs for less than 3 months. From PBMCs, RNA was extracted and then used to make the TCR library. The same specimen was also included in a second study, on T cells in Graves' hyperthyroidism and ophthalmopathy.

The specimen comprised peripheral blood mononuclear cells (PBMCs), sampled at new diagnosis, from a patient treated with antithyroid drugs. The origin of the receptors is a woman aged 40 to 49 with Graves disease.

This clonotype was picked up many times. J is TRBJ2-1 and V is TRBV9, with D possibly matching TRBD2 (6 bases). V lost 0 bases to trimming and J lost 3 bases, with 13 bases between them. The germline gives CDR1 SGDLS, CDR2 YYNGEE. The CDR3 has 16 amino acids. CDR3 sequence (DNA): TGTGCCAGCAGCGTAGTAGGGGCGGGAAACTACAATGAGCAGTTCTTC. This encodes CASSVVGAGNYNEQFF.

There are many counts of this clonotype. The V gene is TRBV12-3 or TRBV12-4, the J gene TRBJ1-3; D uncertain. CDR3 length: 17 residues. The V end lost 3 bases, the J end lost 0 bases, and 15 bases lay between the germline ends. This chain's CDR3 is CASSLARRLISGNTIYF. For the CDR3, the DNA is TGTGCCAGCAGTTTGGCTCGGCGACTTATCTCTGGAAACACCATATATTTT.

A note on this clonotype: Relative to the germline gene, one junction end is altered; a read error may explain this. The chain recombines TRBV12-3 or TRBV12-4 with TRBJ1-3, with TRBD1 as a possible D gene (5 bases). The CDR3 has 14 residues. The DNA of the CDR3 is TGTGCCAGCAGTGGGACCGAGAATGGAGACACCATATATTTT. Protein product: CASSGTENGDTIYF.

This clonotype was seen at least ten times. The chain joins TRBV30 to TRBJ2-2; no reliable D call. The CDR3 is made up of 13 amino acids. Germline CDR1 reads GTSNPN; CDR2 reads SVGIG (reference sequence). Deletions cut 2 bases from V and 2 bases from J, with 6 bases between. The CDR3 protein is CAWSKGNTGELFF. The CDR3 bases are TGTGCCTGGAGTAAGGGAAACACCGGGGAGCTGTTTTTT.

The CDR3 region is CAISEDRGGSPLHF. CDR3 nucleotides: TGTGCCATCAGTGAGGACAGGGGAGGCTCACCCCTCCACTTT. This chain connects TRBV10-3 to TRBJ1-6; 8 bases fit TRBD1. The trim removed 2 bases at V and 10 bases at J, leaving 4 bases unmatched. CDR1 and CDR2 from the germline V gene are ENHRY and SYGVKD. CDR3 size: 14 residues.

About this clonotype: A read error is possible here, since a much larger clone lies one base away. The V gene is TRBV5-1, the J gene TRBJ2-1; D might be TRBD1 (5 bases). Germline CDR1 SGHRS, CDR2 YFSETQ. The CDR3 runs to 14 residues. V lost 0 bases and J 8 bases, leaving 12 bases between the germline ends. As DNA, the CDR3 is TGCGCCAGCAGCTTGGAACAGGAAGGAGATGAGCAGTTCTTC. Its protein is CASSLEQEGDEQFF.

This clonotype came up many times. DNA of the CDR3: TGTGCCAGCAGCTTAGGCGTTTCGGTGCACGAGCAGTACTTC. It encodes CASSLGVSVHEQYF. V gene TRBV13 combines with J gene TRBJ2-7; no definite D call. V dropped 0 bases and J dropped 5 bases, with 11 bases sitting between them. The CDR3 loop spans 14 amino acids. Germline loops: CDR1 PRHDT, CDR2 FYEKMQ (reference sequence).

This clonotype was counted many times. The chain uses TRBV12-3 or TRBV12-4 and TRBJ2-1; D not resolved. The V end was cut by 4 bases, the J end by 0 bases, with 10 bases between. The CDR3 contains 15 residues. CDR3 region: CASSSYGASYNEQFF. The DNA of the CDR3 is TGTGCCAGCAGTTCTTACGGAGCCTCCTACAATGAGCAGTTCTTC.

The CDR3 here is CASSVGQSSYNEQFF. As DNA, the CDR3 is TGTGCCAGCAGCGTTGGACAGAGCTCCTACAATGAGCAGTTCTTC. The chain recombines TRBV7-9 with TRBJ2-1; a weak D match, TRBD1 (6 bases). Germline CDR1 reads SEHNR; CDR2 reads FQNEAQ (reference sequence). V dropped 5 bases and J dropped 0 bases, with 11 bases sitting between them. The CDR3 runs to 15 residues. Based on the CDR3 plus reference TRBV7-9 and TRBJ2-1, the full variable domain is DTGVSQNPRHKITKRGQNVTFRCDPISEHNRLYWYRQTLGQGPEFLTYFQNEAQLEKSRLLSDRFSAERPKGSFSTLEIQRTEQGDSAMYLCASSVGQSSYNEQFFGPGTRLTVL.

In its sample, this clonotype was seen many times. The J gene is TRBJ2-2, the V gene TRBV4-1; 7 bases align to TRBD1. CDR3 size: 15 residues. Germline trimming cut 1 base from V and 7 bases from J; bases unmatched to any gene: 6. Germline CDR1 reads MGHRA; CDR2 reads YSYEKL. This CDR3 reads CASSQGSQGNGELFF. The CDR3 DNA is TGCGCCAGCAGCCAAGGTTCACAGGGGAACGGGGAGCTGTTTTTT.

This clonotype was counted at least ten times. The chain couples TRBV28 to TRBJ2-5; 9 bases are a match to TRBD1. CDR1 and CDR2 from the germline V gene are MDHEN and SYDVKM. The V and J ends lost 3 bases and 5 bases, in that order; junction bases with no gene match: 13. The CDR3 loop spans 17 amino acids. DNA for the CDR3: TGTGCCAGCAGTTTTCTTGGAGCGGGACAGGGCGGGGAGACCCAGTACTTC. Amino acid sequence: CASSFLGAGQGGETQYF. The whole variable domain, remainder taken from reference TRBV28 and TRBJ2-5, is DVKVTQSSRYLVKRTGEKVFLECVQDMDHENMFWYRQDPGLGLRLIYFSYDVKMKEKGDIPEGYSVSREKKERFSLILESASTNQTSMYLCASSFLGAGQGGETQYFGPGTRLLVL.

Ten or more counts support this clonotype. The chain is built from TRBV11-2 and TRBJ2-7, with D unresolved. The CDR3 totals 13 residues. Germline CDR1 SGHAT, CDR2 FQNNGV. V dropped 2 bases and J dropped 5 bases, with 10 bases sitting between them. CDR3 bases: TGTGCCAGCAGCTTATACCGGGCCGACGAGCAGTACTTC. It is translated as CASSLYRADEQYF.

This clonotype was seen at least ten times. One end of the junction fails to match germline, which may point to a read error. V gene TRBV10-3 combines with J gene TRBJ2-3; D ambiguous. CDR1 ENHRY and CDR2 SYGVKD come from the germline V gene. The CDR3 has 15 residues. The CDR3 loop reads CTISDLGVGTDTQYF. Here the CDR3 DNA reads TGTACCATCAGTGATCTTGGGGTGGGCACAGATACGCAGTATTTT.

This clonotype was seen ten or more times. The chain has TRBV5-1 and TRBJ2-1; 7 nucleotides match TRBD2. CDR3 length equals 16 residues. Germline lookup yields CDR1 SGHRS and CDR2 YFSETQ. The ends lost 0 bases at V and 2 bases at J; junction bases unmatched: 5. As DNA, the CDR3 is TGCGCCAGCAGCTTGGAGGCTAGCGGTACCTACAATGAGCAGTTCTTC. It translates to CASSLEASGTYNEQFF.

This clonotype was counted at least ten times. The genes are TRBV20-1 and TRBJ1-4; D might be TRBD1 (5 bases). From germline, CDR1 is DFQATT and CDR2 SNEGSKA (reference sequence). The CDR3 loop spans 15 amino acids. V was clipped by 1 base and J by 6 bases, with 15 bases between them. The CDR3 region is CSARGYGGVDEKLFF. The CDR3 bases are TGCAGTGCTAGAGGATACGGGGGTGTGGATGAAAAACTGTTTTTT.

This clonotype was recorded at least ten times. The chain recombines TRBV27 with TRBJ1-1; TRBD1 aligns across 8 bases. V gave up 3 bases and J gave up 0 bases; unmatched junction bases: 12. The germline CDR1 and CDR2 sequences are MNHEY and SMNVEV (reference sequence). CDR3 size: 18 residues. The CDR3 reads CASSFLRQGTPMNTEAFF. Here the CDR3 DNA reads TGTGCCAGCAGTTTCCTTCGACAGGGGACCCCTATGAACACTGAAGCTTTCTTT.

This clonotype showed up many times. The chain is built from TRBV12-3 or TRBV12-4 and TRBJ2-1; 9 bases align to TRBD2. The CDR3 is made up of 15 amino acids. V dropped 6 bases and J dropped 6; count of bases not matched to a gene: 9. CDR3 loop: CASRLGTSSFNEQFF. CDR3 sequence (DNA): TGTGCCAGCAGGCTTGGGACTAGCTCTTTCAATGAGCAGTTCTTC.

The chain recombines TRBV6-1 with TRBJ2-7, with a tentative D call TRBD2 (5 bases). The CDR3 has 15 residues. V gave up 6 bases and J gave up 7 bases, with 22 bases separating them. Looked up from germline, CDR1 is MNHNS and CDR2 is SASEGT. The CDR3 region has the DNA TGTGCCAGCAGCCCCCACGGGATTTCCTACAATGAGCAGTACTTC. The encoded protein is CASSPHGISYNEQYF.

In this sample, this clonotype turned up many times. The chain uses TRBV28 and TRBJ2-1, with TRBD2 matching 11 bases. J gave up 0 bases and V 8 bases, and 15 bases lay outside the gene matches. From germline, CDR1 is MDHEN and CDR2 SYDVKM. The CDR3 runs 19 residues. CDR3 in DNA: TGTGCCAGCCTGACTCCGGGACTAGCGGAAGATATCTCCTACAATGAGCAGTTCTTC. It encodes CASLTPGLAEDISYNEQFF.

This clonotype was detected ten times or more. The rearrangement joins TRBV6-1 to TRBJ2-5; D tentatively reads TRBD1 or TRBD2 (5 bases each). Germline CDR1 MNHNS, CDR2 SASEGT. The CDR3 consists of 13 residues. Trimming stripped 6 bases from V and 3 bases from J, with 11 bases between. The CDR3 DNA sequence: TGTGCCAGCAGCACCCAGGGAGAAGAGACCCAGTACTTC. Translating gives CASSTQGEETQYF.

This clonotype has at least ten counts. The genes are TRBV11-2 and TRBJ1-6; D is perhaps TRBD1 (6 bases). The CDR3 covers 15 residues. Germline CDR1 and CDR2: SGHAT and FQNNGV. V was shortened by 6 bases and J by 5 bases, with 14 bases between the two germline ends. The CDR3 here is CASSFTGTNNSPLHF. Written as DNA, the CDR3 is TGTGCCAGCAGTTTTACCGGGACAAATAATTCACCCCTCCACTTT.

This clonotype was detected many times. The V call is TRBV28, the J call TRBJ2-3, with D tentatively TRBD2 (5 bases). Germline V CDR1 and CDR2: MDHEN, SYDVKM. V was shortened by 6 bases and J by 0 bases, with 13 bases between the two germline ends. The CDR3 totals 15 residues. The CDR3 sequence is CASRRRESSTDTQYF. The CDR3, as DNA: TGTGCCAGCAGACGACGGGAAAGTAGCACAGATACGCAGTATTTT. Full variable domain (remainder filled in from reference TRBV28 and TRBJ2-3): DVKVTQSSRYLVKRTGEKVFLECVQDMDHENMFWYRQDPGLGLRLIYFSYDVKMKEKGDIPEGYSVSREKKERFSLILESASTNQTSMYLCASRRRESSTDTQYFGPGTRLTVL.

Many counts were recorded for this clonotype. The chain links TRBV28 to TRBJ2-7; 10 nucleotides agree with TRBD2. This CDR3 is built from 14 residues. CDR1 and CDR2 from the germline V gene are MDHEN and SYDVKM. J lost 5 bases, V lost 6 bases, and 7 bases had no gene match. CDR3 loop: CASSRESGRDEQYF. CDR3 sequence (DNA): TGTGCCAGCAGCCGCGAAAGCGGGAGGGACGAGCAGTACTTC.

This clonotype was recorded at least ten times. J is TRBJ2-1 and V is TRBV6-1; 14 nucleotides align to TRBD2. There are 18 residues in the CDR3. Germline V CDR1 and CDR2: MNHNS, SASEGT. Trimming took 8 bases from V and 6 from J; bases not matched to a gene: 15. The CDR3 sequence: CASANHPGLAGASNEQFF. CDR3 nucleotide sequence: TGTGCCAGCGCGAATCACCCGGGACTAGCGGGAGCCTCCAATGAGCAGTTCTTC.

This clonotype has ten or more counts. This chain joins TRBV10-3 and TRBJ1-5; tentative D call: TRBD1 (5 bases). The CDR3 consists of 13 residues. V lost 4 bases, J lost 3 bases, and 7 bases lay in between. Per germline, CDR1 ENHRY and CDR2 SYGVKD. The CDR3 protein is CAISVQVNQPQHF. CDR3 in DNA: TGTGCCATCAGTGTACAGGTCAATCAGCCCCAGCATTTT.

This clonotype was seen more than once but under ten times. This chain connects TRBV6-2 or TRBV6-3 to TRBJ2-1; perhaps D is TRBD1 or TRBD2 (5 bases each). CDR3 length: 15 residues. V lost 4 bases and J 4 bases, leaving 14 bases between the germline ends. The germline V gene encodes CDR1 MNHEY and CDR2 SVGEGT. CDR3: CASSSWGSMYNEQFF. CDR3 nucleotides: TGTGCCAGCAGTTCTTGGGGGAGTATGTACAATGAGCAGTTCTTC.

This clonotype was recorded many times. The chain recombines TRBV13 with TRBJ2-6, with TRBD1 matching over 7 bases. V was pared by 4 bases and J by 0 bases, with 3 bases of the junction left unmatched. Germline assignment: CDR1 PRHDT and CDR2 FYEKMQ (reference sequence). This CDR3 comprises 16 residues. CDR3 amino acids: CASSSDRVSGANVLTF. CDR3 bases: TGTGCCAGCAGCTCCGACAGGGTCTCTGGGGCCAACGTCCTGACTTTC.

This clonotype occurred a few times. The chain has TRBV4-1 and TRBJ2-2; no reliable D call. CDR1 MGHRA and CDR2 YSYEKL come from the germline V gene. The CDR3 is 15 amino acids. V lost 3 bases to trimming and J lost 6 bases, with 14 bases between them. The CDR3 is CASSHRVAQPGELFF. The CDR3 nucleotides read TGCGCCAGCAGCCACCGTGTGGCCCAACCCGGGGAGCTGTTTTTT.

The V call is TRBV12-3 or TRBV12-4, the J call TRBJ1-4; D gene unclear. This CDR3 region has 15 residues. V lost 3 bases, J lost 7 bases, and 15 bases lay in between. The CDR3 protein is CASSLGYEETEKLFF. CDR3 in DNA: TGTGCCAGCAGTTTGGGGTACGAGGAGACTGAAAAACTGTTTTTT.

V and J are TRBV2 and TRBJ2-5, with 7 positions matching TRBD2. Germline V CDR1 and CDR2: SNHLY, FYNNEI. The CDR3 covers 13 residues. J was trimmed by 5 bases and V by 7 bases; bases with no gene match: 7. The CDR3 loop reads CASISGDPETQYF. The CDR3 nucleotides read TGTGCCAGCATCAGCGGGGACCCGGAGACCCAGTACTTC.